A selection of T cell receptor beta chains follows, all from one sample in a study of blood T cells in healthy people across ages. MiXCR, applied by TCRdb to the 5' RACE reads, yields one record per CDR3 protein. The table records about 1.1 million distinct CDR3 sequences, 35% to 45% of them present only once. The sample comprised blood. The receptor source for this set is a man between 18 and 35 years old in good health. Both conserved end residues are part of each CDR3. D genes are given only for firm matches. Clone size is not always given. Where it is, it says once, few, many or a class for expanded clones.

v_call,clone_size,d_call,j_call,cdr3_nt,cdr3_aa
TRBV4-1,once,TRBD2,TRBJ2-1,TGCGCCAGCAGCCAAGGACTAGCGGGGGGGAAGACCTACAATGAGCAGTTCTTC,CASSQGLAGGKTYNEQFF
TRBV6-2/TRBV6-3,-,-,TRBJ1-1,TGTGCCAGCAGTCCTTATTTAGGACAGCCGAACACTGAAGCTTTCTTT,CASSPYLGQPNTEAFF
TRBV27,once,-,TRBJ2-5,TGTGCCAGCAGTTTAACGACTAGTTCCGCAGAGACCCAGTACTTC,CASSLTTSSAETQYF
TRBV12-3/TRBV12-4,once,-,TRBJ1-4,TGTGCCAACAGTTTTGGGACTTATAATGAAAAACTGTTTTTT,CANSFGTYNEKLFF
TRBV18,-,-,TRBJ2-1,TGTGCCAGCTCACCCGCCTACACGAATTTCTACAATGAGCAGTTCTTC,CASSPAYTNFYNEQFF
TRBV2,-,-,TRBJ2-7,TGTGCCAGCAGAGAGATGGTAGGGACCAAGCAGTACTTC,CASREMVGTKQYF
TRBV7-8,-,TRBD2,TRBJ2-7,TGTGCCAGCAGGCGGACTAGCGGGCACACTGACGAGCAGTACTTC,CASRRTSGHTDEQYF
TRBV5-1,-,TRBD1,TRBJ2-3,TGCGCCAGCAGCTTGTTTGGACAGGGAATCACAGATACGCAGTATTTT,CASSLFGQGITDTQYF
TRBV4-1,-,TRBD2,TRBJ2-7,TGCGCCAGCAGCCGAAATTCAGGGACTAGCTACGAGCAGTACTTC,CASSRNSGTSYEQYF
TRBV4-3,few,-,TRBJ1-2,TGCGCCAGCAGCCAAGGGCGGAACGGCCCTAACTATGGCTACACCTTC,CASSQGRNGPNYGYTF
TRBV13,few,-,TRBJ2-1,TGTGCCAGCAGCTTAGAGAGGGCAGAGCAGTTCTTC,CASSLERAEQFF
TRBV7-2,few,-,TRBJ2-1,TGTGCCAGCAGCCAAGGGCCGGGCAGCCCATTGATCGAGCAGTTCTTC,CASSQGPGSPLIEQFF
TRBV5-1,-,-,TRBJ1-1,TGCGCCAGCAGCTTGACCGAATCGAACACTGAAGCTTTCTTT,CASSLTESNTEAFF
TRBV30,-,-,TRBJ2-1,TGTGCCTGGAATGGGGAGGGGGGCAAGAATGAGCAGTTCTTC,CAWNGEGGKNEQFF
TRBV12-3/TRBV12-4,few,-,TRBJ2-7,TGTGCCAGCACCGTCGACATATTTCAGAGCTCCTACGAGCAGTACTTC,CASTVDIFQSSYEQYF
TRBV2,many,-,TRBJ1-5,TGTGCCAGCAGTGAAGAGGGAAATCAGCCCCAGCATTTT,CASSEEGNQPQHF
TRBV7-9,-,-,TRBJ2-1,TGTGCCAGCACCCCCTTGACTTATCCCAATGAGCAGTTCTTC,CASTPLTYPNEQFF
TRBV11-2,-,-,TRBJ1-2,TGTGCCAGCAGCTTTGCGGGGAACTCGAATGGCTACACCTTC,CASSFAGNSNGYTF
TRBV20-1,-,TRBD1,TRBJ1-6,TGCAGTGCCCGGACAGGGGGCTCCTATAATTCACCCCTCCACTTT,CSARTGGSYNSPLHF
TRBV11-3,few,-,TRBJ2-1,TGTGCCAGCAGCTTAGGGGCGTCAAGCTCCTACAATGAGCAGTTCTTC,CASSLGASSSYNEQFF
TRBV20-1,-,-,TRBJ2-5,TGCAGTGCTAGAGATTTGCGGGGAGGCTACAATGAGCAGTACTTC,CSARDLRGGYNEQYF
TRBV20-1,once,-,TRBJ2-3,TGCAGTGCTACTCGTGGACACCAGGGCGATACGCAGTATTTT,CSATRGHQGDTQYF
TRBV4-2,-,-,TRBJ2-1,TGTGCCAGCAGCCAGGGGGAGCAGGGGGGCACCTACAATGAGCAGTTCTTC,CASSQGEQGGTYNEQFF
TRBV4-2,few,-,TRBJ2-7,TGTGCCAGCAGCCAAGGGCCGCTAGCCTACGAGCAGTACTTC,CASSQGPLAYEQYF
TRBV6-2/TRBV6-3,-,-,TRBJ2-1,TGTGCCAGCAGTTACTCGCGGGGAAACACAGATACGCAGTTCTTC,CASSYSRGNTDTQFF
TRBV9,-,TRBD1,TRBJ1-1,TGTGCCAGCAGCGCGAGGGGACAGGGGGCGCCTGAAGCTTTCTTT,CASSARGQGAPEAFF
TRBV12-5,-,-,TRBJ1-6,TGTGCTAGTGGTGCGGACGGAAGATATAATTCACCCCTCCACTTT,CASGADGRYNSPLHF
TRBV14,-,-,TRBJ1-1,TGCGCCAGCAGCCAAGATTGGTCGGGACGGATTGAAGCTTTCTTT,CASSQDWSGRIEAFF
TRBV5-6,-,-,TRBJ1-2,TGTGCCAGCAGCTCCGGGACTCCCTTTGGCTACACCTTC,CASSSGTPFGYTF
TRBV19,-,-,TRBJ2-5,TGTGCCAGTACCACGGGGATCAATGAGCAGTACTTC,CASTTGINEQYF
TRBV6-5,-,-,TRBJ1-2,TGTGCCAGCAATTCCCCCCCTAACTATGGCTACACCTTC,CASNSPPNYGYTF
TRBV11-2,few,TRBD2,TRBJ2-1,TGTGCCAGCAGCTTAGAAGCGGGGGGACCCTACAATGAGCAGTTCTTC,CASSLEAGGPYNEQFF
TRBV4-3,few,TRBD1,TRBJ2-2,TGCGCCAGCAGCAAACAGGGGGCCGGTACCGGGGAGCTGTTTTTT,CASSKQGAGTGELFF
TRBV5-1,-,-,TRBJ1-1,TGCGCCAGCAGCCCGGCGGTCAGTCCTAACACTGAAGCTTTCTTT,CASSPAVSPNTEAFF
TRBV10-3,-,-,TRBJ2-5,TGTGCCATCAGCGGTACCCCCACAAGTGTAACTCAAGAGACCCAGTACTTC,CAISGTPTSVTQETQYF
TRBV5-1,-,-,TRBJ2-1,TGCGCCAGCAGACAACTCCCCGGGGGGCCCCCCTTAAATGAGCAGTTCTTC,CASRQLPGGPPLNEQFF
TRBV5-1,-,-,TRBJ2-7,TGCGCCAGCAGGGCCGGGACATACTACGAGCAGTACTTC,CASRAGTYYEQYF
TRBV12-3/TRBV12-4,-,TRBD2,TRBJ2-3,TGTGCCAGCAGTTTGCAACTAGCGGGGTACACAGATACGCAGTATTTT,CASSLQLAGYTDTQYF
TRBV2,few,-,TRBJ1-4,TGTGCCAGCACCCAAGGATTGGCAGCTGAAAAACTGTTTTTT,CASTQGLAAEKLFF
TRBV16,-,-,TRBJ2-5,TGTGCCAGCAGCCAATCAGTGGTGGAGACCCAGTACTTC,CASSQSVVETQYF
TRBV3-1,-,-,TRBJ2-7,TGTGCCAGCAGCCAAGATGGACGGACCCGCTTAGGTTTTATCGAGCAGTACTTC,CASSQDGRTRLGFIEQYF
TRBV9,few,-,TRBJ2-2,TGTGCCAGCAGCGTAGCTTTAGGGGTGGACACCGGGGAGCTGTTTTTT,CASSVALGVDTGELFF
TRBV20-1,few,TRBD1,TRBJ2-7,TGCAGTGCTACCCGGGACAGGGGCTACGAGCAGTACTTC,CSATRDRGYEQYF
TRBV12-3/TRBV12-4,-,TRBD1,TRBJ2-4,TGTGCCAGCAGCGAGGACAGGCCCAAAAACATTCAGTACTTC,CASSEDRPKNIQYF
TRBV25-1,-,-,TRBJ2-3,TGTGCCACTGCTACAGAAACCAAATTCACAGATACGCAGTATTTT,CATATETKFTDTQYF
TRBV29-1,few,TRBD1,TRBJ2-1,TGCAGCGTTGGAGGGGGCCGGTACAATGAGCAGTTCTTC,CSVGGGRYNEQFF
TRBV27,-,-,TRBJ1-6,TGTGCCAGCAGTTTGATTAGGCGCCCGAGTCCCTTTCGCCCCAGCTCCTATAATTCACCCCTCCACTTT,CASSLIRRPSPFRPSSYNSPLHF
TRBV7-9,few,TRBD1,TRBJ2-1,TGTGCCAGCAGCCCCAGGACAGGGATGTACAATGAGCAGTTCTTC,CASSPRTGMYNEQFF
TRBV6-2/TRBV6-3,few,-,TRBJ2-5,TGTACCACCCGAAGCGGCCCTGGGACCCAGTACTTC,CTTRSGPGTQYF
TRBV3-1,-,TRBD2,TRBJ2-1,TGTGCCAGCAGCCAGGGACTAGCGGAGGACAATGAGCAGTTCTTC,CASSQGLAEDNEQFF
TRBV6-2/TRBV6-3,-,TRBD1,TRBJ1-2,TGTGCCAGCAGTCAGGGACAGCAAGCTGACTATGGCTACACCTTC,CASSQGQQADYGYTF
TRBV29-1,few,-,TRBJ2-7,TGCAGCGTTGAAGAGGACAGCTACGAGCAGTACTTC,CSVEEDSYEQYF
TRBV29-1,-,-,TRBJ2-5,TGCAGCGTTGTACCTTACAAAGAGACCCAGTACTTC,CSVVPYKETQYF